A selection of T cell receptor beta chains follows, all from one sample in a study of cytomegalovirus exposure and HLA in healthy donors. Sequencing used immunoSEQ multiplex PCR; TCRdb keeps in-frame clones, though not all of them. The sample has tens of thousands of clones; over 80% are singletons. Sequencing used PBMCs. All receptors derive from a man in his thirties or forties in good health and CMV-seronegative. CDR3s include the opening cysteine and the closing phenylalanine or tryptophan. Each record gives: J gene, D gene, V gene, CDR3 protein, CDR3 DNA. A D gene is named only where the DNA matches it firmly.

j_gene: TRBJ1-4; d_gene: NA; v_gene: TRBV5-1; CDR3aa: CASSSRGMDEKLFF; CDR3nt: TGCGCCAGCAGCTCAAGGGGGATGGATGAAAAACTGTTTTTT
j_gene: TRBJ2-1; d_gene: NA; v_gene: TRBV6-1; CDR3aa: CASSEPGRGLYNEQFF; CDR3nt: TGTGCCAGCAGTGAACCTGGGCGGGGCCTGTACAATGAGCAGTTCTTC
j_gene: TRBJ1-5; d_gene: NA; v_gene: TRBV10-2; CDR3aa: CASREGGNQPQHF; CDR3nt: TGCGCCTCCAGGGAAGGGGGCAATCAGCCCCAGCATTTT
j_gene: TRBJ1-1; d_gene: NA; v_gene: TRBV19; CDR3aa: CASSYPGVYTEAFF; CDR3nt: TGTGCCAGTAGTTATCCGGGGGTGTACACTGAAGCTTTCTTT
j_gene: TRBJ2-7; d_gene: TRBD1; v_gene: TRBV7-2; CDR3aa: CASSPRGQGAYEQYF; CDR3nt: TGTGCCAGCAGCCCCAGGGGACAGGGGGCCTACGAGCAGTACTTC
j_gene: TRBJ2-1; d_gene: NA; v_gene: TRBV5-6; CDR3aa: CASSLIDEQFF; CDR3nt: TGTGCCAGCAGCTTAATAGATGAGCAGTTCTTC
j_gene: TRBJ1-5; d_gene: NA; v_gene: TRBV9; CDR3aa: CASSVGPGLSNQPQHF; CDR3nt: TGTGCCAGCAGCGTAGGACCTGGACTTAGCAATCAGCCCCAGCATTTT
j_gene: TRBJ1-1; d_gene: NA; v_gene: TRBV10-3; CDR3aa: CAISGGVGNTEAFF; CDR3nt: TGTGCCATCAGTGGGGGGGTTGGTAACACTGAAGCTTTCTTT
j_gene: TRBJ2-5; d_gene: TRBD2; v_gene: TRBV11-2; CDR3aa: CASSSPGTSWRGQETQYF; CDR3nt: TGTGCCAGCAGCTCCCCCGGGACTAGCTGGCGGGGCCAAGAGACCCAGTACTTC
j_gene: TRBJ1-2; d_gene: TRBD1; v_gene: TRBV4-1; CDR3aa: CASSQVLSTGARYTF; CDR3nt: TGCGCCAGCAGCCAAGTCTTGTCGACAGGGGCGCGCTACACCTTC